The TCR beta chain under discussion was sequenced for a study of T cell repertoires in cytomegalovirus infection. Trimming removed 4 bases at V and 1 base at J, with 14 bases between. CDR1 and CDR2 from the germline V gene are SGDLS and YYNGEE. The CDR3 runs 15 residues. TCRdb re-analysed the reads in MiXCR, keeping a single row per CDR3 protein. The table records around 100,000 distinct CDR3 sequences, more than 20% of them present only once. This TCR was recovered from a human donor in good health (CMV status not recorded). Some clones in this sample may be carry-over from other donors' samples. The V call is TRBV9, the J call TRBJ1-1; D remains ambiguous. Source material: CD8+ T cells from PBMCs. CDR3 sequence reads: CASSPLAGRNTEAFF. CDR3 nucleotides: TGTGCCAGCAGCCCCCTGGCGGGTCGGAACACTGAAGCTTTCTTT.